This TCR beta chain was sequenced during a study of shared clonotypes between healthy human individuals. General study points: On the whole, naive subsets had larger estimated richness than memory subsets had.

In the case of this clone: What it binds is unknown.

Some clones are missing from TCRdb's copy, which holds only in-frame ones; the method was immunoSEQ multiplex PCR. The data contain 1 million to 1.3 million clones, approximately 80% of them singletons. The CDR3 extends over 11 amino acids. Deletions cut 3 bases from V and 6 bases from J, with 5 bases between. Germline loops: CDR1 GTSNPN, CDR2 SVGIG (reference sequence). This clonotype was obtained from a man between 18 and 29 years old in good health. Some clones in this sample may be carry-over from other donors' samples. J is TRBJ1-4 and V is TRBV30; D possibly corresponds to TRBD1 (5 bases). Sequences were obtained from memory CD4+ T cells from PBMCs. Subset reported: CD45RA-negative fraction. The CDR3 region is CAWRGHEKLFF. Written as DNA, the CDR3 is TGTGCCTGGAGGGGGCATGAAAAACTGTTTTTT.